This T cell receptor beta chain was retrieved from a study of blood T cells in healthy people across ages. Findings and limits, study-wide: From one million sequenced T cells, diversity estimates were lower bounds. CMV infection status of these donors was not known.

The CDR3 loop spans 14 amino acids. The V end was cut by 6 bases, the J end by 2 bases, with 12 bases between. This clonotype was detected only a few times. Its antigen is not identified. Every participating donor contributed around 9.5 milliliters of peripheral blood through a draw. Isolation per sample recovered at least 6.5 million PBMCs. The authors ran a second PCR of 7 to 11 cycles using a sample-barcoded 5' primer and a J-beta primer mix. In TCRdb, the 5' RACE reads were re-called with MiXCR into one record per CDR3 protein. The table records about a million distinct CDR3 sequences, approximately 50% of them present only once.

The chain couples TRBV12-3 or TRBV12-4 to TRBJ2-3; D may be TRBD2 (5 bases). Sequenced: blood. The sequence derives from a woman aged 55-70 years in good health. In nucleotides, the CDR3 is TGTGCCAGCAGCTCCGGACTCATCACAGATACGCAGTATTTT. Translating gives CASSSGLITDTQYF.